The subject of this entry is one TCR beta chain. This entry comes from a study of CD8+ T cells in alopecia areata. Lesional scalp tissue (obtained by punch biopsy) and peripheral blood were collected from alopecia areata patients. It was cDNA, reverse transcribed from extracted RNA, that served as the sequencing template. Assay used: immunoSEQ multiplex PCR; TCRdb lists only in-frame clones, some missing. Among 11,000 or so clones listed, 60% to 65% were seen once. Germline loops: CDR1 SGDLS, CDR2 YYNGEE. The CDR3 has 13 amino acids. With V trimmed by 3 bases and J by 7 bases, 3 bases remained unmatched.

The TCR originated in a human donor with alopecia areata. Sample: skin. This chain links TRBV9 with TRBJ1-2; 10 nucleotides line up with TRBD1. CDR3 sequence reads: CASSGQGAVGYTF. The CDR3 region has the DNA TGTGCCAGCAGCGGACAGGGGGCGGTTGGCTACACCTTC.